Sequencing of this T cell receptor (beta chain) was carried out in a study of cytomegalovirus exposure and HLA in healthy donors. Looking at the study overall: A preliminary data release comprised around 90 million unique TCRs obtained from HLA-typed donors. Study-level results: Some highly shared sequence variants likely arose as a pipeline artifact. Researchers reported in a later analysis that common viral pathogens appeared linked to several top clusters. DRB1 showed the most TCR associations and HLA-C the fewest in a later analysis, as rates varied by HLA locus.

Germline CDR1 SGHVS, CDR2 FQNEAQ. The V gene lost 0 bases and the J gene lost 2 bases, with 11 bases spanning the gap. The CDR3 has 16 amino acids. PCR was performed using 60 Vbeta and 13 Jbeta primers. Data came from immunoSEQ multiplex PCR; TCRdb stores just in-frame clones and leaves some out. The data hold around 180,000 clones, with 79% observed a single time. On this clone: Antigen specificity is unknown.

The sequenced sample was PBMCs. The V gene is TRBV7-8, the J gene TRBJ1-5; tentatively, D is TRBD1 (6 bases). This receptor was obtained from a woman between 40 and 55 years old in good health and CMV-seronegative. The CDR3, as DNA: TGTGCCAGCAGCTTAGCGTCCGCAGGGGGCAATCAGCCCCAGCATTTT. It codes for CASSLASAGGNQPQHF. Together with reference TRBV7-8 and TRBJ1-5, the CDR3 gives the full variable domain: GAGVSQSPRYKVAKRGQDVALRCDPISGHVSLFWYQQALGQGPEFLTYFQNEAQLDKSGLPSDRFFAERPEGSVSTLKIQRTQQEDSAVYLCASSLASAGGNQPQHFGDGTRLSIL.